The table lists the clone carrying this TCR beta chain with a count of one. The data are from a study of blood T cell repertoires in COVID-19. Study-wide background: COVID-19 samples, acute and convalescent, were from the United States, Italy and Spain. T cells, B-cell-depleted T cells, or PBMCs provided the cDNA or gDNA that served as material.

Germline loops: CDR1 LNHDA, CDR2 SQIVND (reference sequence). The CDR3 loop spans 15 amino acids. Trimming at V came to 6 bases and at J to 8 bases, leaving 15 bases not matched to a gene. Study processing details: For nucleated cells, counts were estimated from reference gene primer amplification. Assay: immunoSEQ multiplex PCR; the TCRdb copy retains only in-frame clones and omits some. V, J and clone size reflect that table, while D and trimming were determined from the DNA. The profile shows 100,000 or so clones, approximately 86% of them singletons. The chain links TRBV19 to TRBJ1-1; 7 nucleotides match TRBD1. Sequences were obtained from peripheral blood. The TCR sequence derives from a man aged 60 to 69 with acute or convalescent COVID-19. CDR3 sequence (DNA): TGTGCCAGTAGCCTTTGGGGACAGTCTGGATCGGAAGCTTTCTTT. Translating it yields CASSLWGQSGSEAFF.